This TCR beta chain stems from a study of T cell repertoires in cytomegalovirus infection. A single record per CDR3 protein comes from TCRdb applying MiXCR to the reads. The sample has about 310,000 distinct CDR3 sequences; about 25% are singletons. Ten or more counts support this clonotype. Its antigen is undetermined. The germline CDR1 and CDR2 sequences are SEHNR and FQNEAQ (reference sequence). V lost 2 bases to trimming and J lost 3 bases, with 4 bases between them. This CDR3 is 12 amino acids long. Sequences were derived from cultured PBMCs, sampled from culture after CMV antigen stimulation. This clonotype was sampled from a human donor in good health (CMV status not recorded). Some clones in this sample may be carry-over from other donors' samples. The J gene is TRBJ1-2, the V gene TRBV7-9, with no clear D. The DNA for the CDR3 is TGTGCCAGCAGCTTACATGACTATGGCTACACCTTC. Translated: CASSLHDYGYTF.